The source of this T cell receptor beta chain is a study of blood T cells in healthy people across ages. The study's findings and limits: There were more naive CD4+ cells and higher diversity in long-lived donors than in aged donors. PBMCs that were unsorted prevented a conclusive naive versus antigen-experienced comparison.

Comments on this clonotype: Its specificity is not known.

Donors gave 8.5 to 10 milliliters of peripheral blood apiece. The study isolated at least 6.5 million PBMCs from each sample. A sample-barcoded 5' primer and a J-beta primer mix were used in a second PCR of roughly 6 to 11 cycles. TCRdb re-called the 5' RACE reads with MiXCR, one entry per CDR3 protein. The sample shows roughly 700,000 distinct CDR3 sequences, around 48% of them seen only once. This CDR3 has 13 amino acids. Germline lookup yields CDR1 SGHTA and CDR2 FQGNSA. The gene calls are TRBV7-2 and TRBJ2-5; no clear D. The J call could be wrong; TRBJ2-7 is a better fit for the DNA end. The source is a woman in her sixties or seventies in good health. Material for sequencing was blood. The CDR3 nucleotides are TGTGCCAGCAGCTTGGCGCCGGCTAGCGAGCAGTACTTC. As protein: CASSLAPASEQYF.